A selection of T cell receptor beta chains follows, all from one sample in a study of beta chain features in type 1 diabetes. Clones were sequenced by immunoSEQ multiplex PCR, and TCRdb holds only the in-frame ones, with some missing. The sample contains 640,000 or so clones, under 15% of which appear only once. Source material: naive CD4+ T cells from blood. These receptor sequences come from a man aged 18 to 30 with type 1 diabetes. Each CDR3 is given with its conserved first and last residue. Each record gives: CDR3 DNA, CDR3 protein, clone size, V gene, J gene, D gene. D genes are given only for firm matches. Where a row states a size, it is once, few, many or the class of an expanded clone; other rows omit it.

cdr3_nt: TGCGCCAGCAGCCACCCCATCCTGCCCAATGGCTACACCTTC
cdr3_aa: CASSHPILPNGYTF
clone_size: .
v_call: TRBV4-1
j_call: TRBJ1-2
d_call: .

cdr3_nt: TGCGCCAGCAGCCCTCAAGCGATAGGGGAGACCCAGTACTTC
cdr3_aa: CASSPQAIGETQYF
clone_size: few
v_call: TRBV5-1
j_call: TRBJ2-5
d_call: .

cdr3_nt: TGTGCCATCACTCGGGACGGGAACACTGAAGCTTTCTTT
cdr3_aa: CAITRDGNTEAFF
clone_size: .
v_call: TRBV10-3
j_call: TRBJ1-1
d_call: .

cdr3_nt: TGTGCCAGCAGCTTGGCAAGTACCCCGAACACCGGGGAGCTGTTTTTT
cdr3_aa: CASSLASTPNTGELFF
clone_size: few
v_call: TRBV5-5
j_call: TRBJ2-2
d_call: .

cdr3_nt: TGTGCCTGGGCCCCCGGGACAAGGAACTACGAGCAGTACTTC
cdr3_aa: CAWAPGTRNYEQYF
clone_size: .
v_call: TRBV30
j_call: TRBJ2-7
d_call: .

cdr3_nt: TGCAGCGCTCCGGGACAGAATGGCTACACCTTC
cdr3_aa: CSAPGQNGYTF
clone_size: few
v_call: TRBV29-1
j_call: TRBJ1-2
d_call: TRBD1

cdr3_nt: TGTGCCTTAGCCCGGGGGTCCTACAATGAGCAGTTCTTC
cdr3_aa: CALARGSYNEQFF
clone_size: few
v_call: TRBV30
j_call: TRBJ2-1
d_call: .

cdr3_nt: TGCAGCACAACGGACCATAGGACCGGGGAGCTGTTTTTT
cdr3_aa: CSTTDHRTGELFF
clone_size: .
v_call: TRBV29-1
j_call: TRBJ2-2
d_call: .

cdr3_nt: TGTGCCAGCAGCTCCCTAGGGTCTAGCGGGGAGACCCAGTACTTC
cdr3_aa: CASSSLGSSGETQYF
clone_size: few
v_call: TRBV7-2
j_call: TRBJ2-5
d_call: TRBD2

cdr3_nt: TGCGCCAGCAGCTTAGGTCTCAGTAATTCACCCCTCCACTTT
cdr3_aa: CASSLGLSNSPLHF
clone_size: .
v_call: TRBV5-1
j_call: TRBJ1-6
d_call: .

cdr3_nt: TGCAGCATCCAACAGGGGGCGGTCGCAGATACGCAGTATTTT
cdr3_aa: CSIQQGAVADTQYF
clone_size: .
v_call: TRBV29-1
j_call: TRBJ2-3
d_call: TRBD1

cdr3_nt: TGCAGCGTGATCAGGGGGTTTTCCTACAATGAGCAGTTCTTC
cdr3_aa: CSVIRGFSYNEQFF
clone_size: few
v_call: TRBV29-1
j_call: TRBJ2-1
d_call: TRBD1

cdr3_nt: TGTGCCAGCAGTGCCAATATTAATGAAAAACTGTTTTTT
cdr3_aa: CASSANINEKLFF
clone_size: .
v_call: TRBV7-6
j_call: TRBJ1-4
d_call: .

cdr3_nt: TGTGCCAGCAGCTTGACTCAAGAGACCCAGTACTTC
cdr3_aa: CASSLTQETQYF
clone_size: .
v_call: TRBV7-9
j_call: TRBJ2-5
d_call: .

cdr3_nt: TGTGCCAGCAGCAAAGGGCAGGGCCACTACGAGCAGTACTTC
cdr3_aa: CASSKGQGHYEQYF
clone_size: many
v_call: TRBV21-1
j_call: TRBJ2-7
d_call: .

cdr3_nt: TGTGCCAGCTCACCAGGAGGGGGGGATGAGCAGTTCTTC
cdr3_aa: CASSPGGGDEQFF
clone_size: few
v_call: TRBV18
j_call: TRBJ2-1
d_call: .

cdr3_nt: TGTGCCAGTAGTACCCGGGACAAGCACTCTGGAAACACCATATATTTT
cdr3_aa: CASSTRDKHSGNTIYF
clone_size: few
v_call: TRBV19
j_call: TRBJ1-3
d_call: .

cdr3_nt: TGCAGCGTTGAAGAAGGGGGCGGCGGGGAGCTGTTTTTT
cdr3_aa: CSVEEGGGGELFF
clone_size: few
v_call: TRBV29-1
j_call: TRBJ2-2
d_call: TRBD1

cdr3_nt: TGTGCCAGCAGTCAGCCGGGACAGGGAAGTGTTGAGCAGTTCTTC
cdr3_aa: CASSQPGQGSVEQFF
clone_size: few
v_call: TRBV27
j_call: TRBJ2-1
d_call: TRBD1

cdr3_nt: TGTGCCAGCAGCTTCCAGTTGACTGAAGCTTTCTTT
cdr3_aa: CASSFQLTEAFF
clone_size: .
v_call: TRBV7-3
j_call: TRBJ1-1
d_call: .

cdr3_nt: TGCGCCAGCAGCCAGGGCGGGCAACCAGATACGCAGTATTTT
cdr3_aa: CASSQGGQPDTQYF
clone_size: .
v_call: TRBV4-1
j_call: TRBJ2-3
d_call: .

cdr3_nt: TGCGCCAGCAGCCTCAAAGGCAATCAGCCCCAGCATTTT
cdr3_aa: CASSLKGNQPQHF
clone_size: few
v_call: TRBV4-1
j_call: TRBJ1-5
d_call: .

cdr3_nt: TGCAGCGTTGGGTATTCGACCGACGCTGATCAGCCCCAGCATTTT
cdr3_aa: CSVGYSTDADQPQHF
clone_size: few
v_call: TRBV29-1
j_call: TRBJ1-5
d_call: .

cdr3_nt: TGCGCCAGCAGCTTGGGGCAGGGGGCGGACAATGAGCAGTTCTTC
cdr3_aa: CASSLGQGADNEQFF
clone_size: .
v_call: TRBV5-1
j_call: TRBJ2-1
d_call: TRBD1

cdr3_nt: TGTGCCAGCAGTCCTGCCCAACTAGCGGGGGCCGGGGAGACCCAGTACTTC
cdr3_aa: CASSPAQLAGAGETQYF
clone_size: few
v_call: TRBV28
j_call: TRBJ2-5
d_call: TRBD2

cdr3_nt: TGTGCCAGCAGTGAAATGCGGCACCCGACCGGAGATACGCAGTATTTT
cdr3_aa: CASSEMRHPTGDTQYF
clone_size: .
v_call: TRBV2
j_call: TRBJ2-3
d_call: .

cdr3_nt: TGTGCCAGCTCCTACGAGGGGCCATATCAGCCCCAGCATTTT
cdr3_aa: CASSYEGPYQPQHF
clone_size: .
v_call: TRBV18
j_call: TRBJ1-5
d_call: .

cdr3_nt: TGTGCCAGCAGCTTGACCAGGGGGTTCACAGATACGCAGTATTTT
cdr3_aa: CASSLTRGFTDTQYF
clone_size: .
v_call: TRBV5-4
j_call: TRBJ2-3
d_call: TRBD1

cdr3_nt: TGTGCCTGGAGAAGGGCCTACGAGCAGTACTTC
cdr3_aa: CAWRRAYEQYF
clone_size: .
v_call: TRBV30
j_call: TRBJ2-7
d_call: .

cdr3_nt: TGTGCCAGCAGGGATCCCGGAGTTCAGCCCCAGCATTTT
cdr3_aa: CASRDPGVQPQHF
clone_size: .
v_call: TRBV28
j_call: TRBJ1-5
d_call: .

cdr3_nt: TGCGCCAGCAGCCAAGTTGAGGCGTACGAGCAGTACTTC
cdr3_aa: CASSQVEAYEQYF
clone_size: few
v_call: TRBV4-1
j_call: TRBJ2-7
d_call: .

cdr3_nt: TGTGCCAGCAGTGTTCAGGGGGTTAATTCACCCCTCCACTTT
cdr3_aa: CASSVQGVNSPLHF
clone_size: once
v_call: TRBV2
j_call: TRBJ1-6
d_call: TRBD1

cdr3_nt: TGTGCCAGCAGCTTGGGACGGGGTACGGATACGCAGTATTTT
cdr3_aa: CASSLGRGTDTQYF
clone_size: few
v_call: TRBV5-4
j_call: TRBJ2-3
d_call: .

cdr3_nt: TGTGCCAGCAGCAGACCCACAGATACGCAGTATTTT
cdr3_aa: CASSRPTDTQYF
clone_size: .
v_call: TRBV5-6
j_call: TRBJ2-3
d_call: .

cdr3_nt: TGTGCCAGCAGCACACAGGGGAACGCCTACGAGCAGTACTTC
cdr3_aa: CASSTQGNAYEQYF
clone_size: .
v_call: TRBV28
j_call: TRBJ2-7
d_call: TRBD1

cdr3_nt: TGTGCCAGCAGTTTCGACAGGGTTGACACTGAAGCTTTCTTT
cdr3_aa: CASSFDRVDTEAFF
clone_size: few
v_call: TRBV6-5
j_call: TRBJ1-1
d_call: TRBD1

cdr3_nt: TGTGCCAGCAGTTTGAGTGTCCCTGTCTACGAGCAGTACTTC
cdr3_aa: CASSLSVPVYEQYF
clone_size: .
v_call: TRBV27
j_call: TRBJ2-7
d_call: .

cdr3_nt: TGTGCCAGCAGCGTCGGGACAGGAGATCAGCCCCAGCATTTT
cdr3_aa: CASSVGTGDQPQHF
clone_size: .
v_call: TRBV9
j_call: TRBJ1-5
d_call: TRBD1

cdr3_nt: TGTGCCTGGAGTGTACTGGGGGGCGAAGAGACCCAGTACTTC
cdr3_aa: CAWSVLGGEETQYF
clone_size: .
v_call: TRBV30
j_call: TRBJ2-5
d_call: .

cdr3_nt: TGCGCCAGCAGCTTGAGGGGGACGGAGAATGAAAAACTGTTTTTT
cdr3_aa: CASSLRGTENEKLFF
clone_size: .
v_call: TRBV5-1
j_call: TRBJ1-4
d_call: .

cdr3_nt: TGCAGCGTAACGATAGCGGGGGCCATCAATGAGCAGTTCTTC
cdr3_aa: CSVTIAGAINEQFF
clone_size: few
v_call: TRBV29-1
j_call: TRBJ2-1
d_call: TRBD2

cdr3_nt: TGTGCCAGCAGCGTTGACAGGGCACCTTATGGCAATCAGCCCCAGCATTTT
cdr3_aa: CASSVDRAPYGNQPQHF
clone_size: few
v_call: TRBV7-9
j_call: TRBJ1-5
d_call: TRBD1

cdr3_nt: TGTGCCAGCAGCCTGACAGGGGCCTTGAACACTGAAGCTTTCTTT
cdr3_aa: CASSLTGALNTEAFF
clone_size: few
v_call: TRBV6-5
j_call: TRBJ1-1
d_call: TRBD1

cdr3_nt: TGTGCCAGCTCACTCGACGCCGTCGACGAGCAGTACTTC
cdr3_aa: CASSLDAVDEQYF
clone_size: .
v_call: TRBV18
j_call: TRBJ2-7
d_call: .

cdr3_nt: TGTGCCAGCAGCTTAGGAGCGGGCGAGGAACATGAGCAGTTCTTC
cdr3_aa: CASSLGAGEEHEQFF
clone_size: few
v_call: TRBV7-2
j_call: TRBJ2-1
d_call: .

cdr3_nt: TGCAGCGTTGACCAGGGACAGATGAACACTGAAGCTTTCTTT
cdr3_aa: CSVDQGQMNTEAFF
clone_size: .
v_call: TRBV29-1
j_call: TRBJ1-1
d_call: TRBD1